This T cell receptor (beta chain) originates from a study of blood T cells in healthy people across ages. Total RNA was extracted at no less than 5.5 micrograms per sample. A sample-barcoded 5' primer and a J-beta primer mix were used in a second PCR of roughly 6 to 11 cycles. One entry per CDR3 protein, called by TCRdb with MiXCR from the 5' RACE reads. This sample carries approximately 700,000 distinct CDR3 sequences, roughly 30% of them seen once, and the ten largest clones take 15%. This CDR3 contains 19 residues. Germline CDR1 is LGHNT and CDR2 is FRNRAP. Trimming pared 0 bases from V and 8 bases from J, leaving 26 bases between.

The rearrangement links TRBV12-5 to TRBJ2-1, with D tentatively TRBD2 (5 bases). Sequencing used blood. This receptor was taken from a woman of 80 years or more in good health. As DNA, the CDR3 is TGTGCTAGTGGTTTGGTACTAGGATGTGGCCCCCCGGTCGAATATGAGCAGTTCTTC. This sequence encodes CASGLVLGCGPPVEYEQFF.